Ten or more counts support the clone carrying this T cell receptor (beta chain). Its specificity is not known. The DNA ends 3 residues before the CDR3 does, and the rest of the CDR3 is filled in from the germline J gene. Some clones are missing from TCRdb's copy, which holds only in-frame ones; the method was immunoSEQ multiplex PCR. Listed for the sample are 21,000 or so clones, none seen a single time. The junction had 5 bases not matched to a gene; V was cut back by 2 bases and J by 4 bases. This CDR3 comprises 15 residues. CDR1 and CDR2 (germline): LNHDA, SQIVND (reference sequence). CVID subjects were some 15 female and 29 male, aged roughly 9 to 64. Both groups were predominantly of Caucasian heritage. The data derive from a study of T cell clonality in common variable immunodeficiency. Study observations and caveats: Fewer deletions and N-nucleotide insertions were reportedly seen in common variable immunodeficiency TCR beta sequences.

V gene TRBV19 combines with J gene TRBJ1-5; 7 bases line up with TRBD1. The sequence came from a human donor with common variable immunodeficiency. The material sequenced was peripheral blood mononuclear cells. CDR3 loop: CASSIYGDSNQPQHF. The sequenced part of the CDR3 DNA is TGTGCCAGTAGTATATACGGGGACAGTAATCAGCCC.